The TCR beta chain described here comes from a study of T-cell reconstitution after alpha-beta-depleted transplantation in children. V lost 4 bases and J lost 1; bases outside the gene matches: 14. There are 18 residues in the CDR3. Per the germline V gene, CDR1 is SGHAT and CDR2 is FQNNGV. Unique molecular identifiers tagged the TCRbeta library. TCRdb processed the PCR reads anew with MiXCR; each CDR3 protein has one entry. Of over 550,000 distinct CDR3 sequences detected, 8% to 11% appear once; the ten largest clones hold less than 5%. Sample: PBMCs from the stem cell graft donor, taken from the stem cell graft. The J gene is TRBJ2-5, the V gene TRBV11-2; 8 nucleotides align to TRBD1. The source of this sequence is a human donor who donated a stem cell graft to a child with acute myeloid leukemia. Written as DNA, the CDR3 is TGTGCCAGCAGCTCGGACAGGGCCGATTATTGGGGCCAAGAGACCCAGTACTTC. This codes for CASSSDRADYWGQETQYF.